Presented here are 15 T cell receptor beta chains from one specimen sequenced in a study of T-cell reconstitution after alpha-beta-depleted transplantation in children. The TCRbeta library incorporated unique molecular identifiers. MiXCR, applied by TCRdb to the PCR reads, yields one record per CDR3 protein. The table records about 490,000 distinct CDR3 sequences, 10% to 13% of them present only once. The sample was PBMCs, taken before TCRalphabeta/CD19-depleted stem cell transplant. All receptors derive from a child aged 2-15 years with inherited bone marrow failure, due to receive a stem cell transplant.

This clonotype was detected only a few times. This chain uses TRBV7-8 with TRBJ2-7; 8 nucleotides agree with TRBD2. The CDR3 length is 18 residues. The J segment lost 1 base and the V segment lost 1 base, leaving 12 bases of the junction unmatched. Germline loops: CDR1 SGHVS, CDR2 FQNEAQ. CDR3 loop: CASSLGLVGGRPSYEQYF. The CDR3 region has the DNA TGTGCCAGCAGCTTAGGGTTGGTGGGCGGGAGGCCATCCTACGAGCAGTACTTC.

This clonotype was seen ten or more times. The chain employs TRBV7-2 and TRBJ1-2; D perhaps matches TRBD1 (5 bases). CDR3 length: 14 residues. Trimming cost V 0 bases and J 5 bases, with 10 bases left between them. Germline CDR1 and CDR2: SGHTA and FQGNSA. In nucleotides, the CDR3 is TGTGCCAGCAGCTTAGCGGCGGGGGGGTATGGCTACACCTTC. It specifies CASSLAAGGYGYTF.

This clonotype has a count of ten or more. This chain connects TRBV4-1 to TRBJ1-2; D is unclear. The CDR3 has 12 residues. CDR1 is MGHRA and CDR2 is YSYEKL in the germline V gene. The V and J ends lost 0 bases and 1 base respectively, with 0 bases between them. CDR3 nucleotide sequence: TGCGCCAGCAGCCAAGATAACTATGGCTACACCTTC. Residues: CASSQDNYGYTF.

The sample holds many counts of this clonotype. The V gene is TRBV4-3, the J gene TRBJ2-1, with D perhaps assigned TRBD1 or TRBD2 (5 bases each). This CDR3 is 17 amino acids long. Germline lookup yields CDR1 LGHNA and CDR2 YSLEER. V shed 1 base and J shed 2 bases, with 15 bases lying between them. For the CDR3, the DNA is TGCGCCAGCAGCCAAGTGGCTGGGGACGGGACCTACAATGAGCAGTTCTTC. The encoded protein is CASSQVAGDGTYNEQFF.

This clonotype came up a few times. The CDR3: CSARNPTGPNYNEQFF. CDR3 nucleotide sequence: TGCAGTGCTAGAAACCCCACGGGTCCTAACTACAATGAGCAGTTCTTC. V gene TRBV20-1 combines with J gene TRBJ2-1; no firm D call. Germline CDR1 DFQATT, CDR2 SNEGSKA (reference sequence). The CDR3 sequence is 16 residues long. V shed 2 bases and J shed 3 bases, with 17 bases lying between them.

The gene calls are TRBV20-1 and TRBJ2-3; no firm D call. CDR3 length: 11 amino acids. V dropped 7 bases and J dropped 3 bases, with 8 bases sitting between them. Germline V CDR1 and CDR2: DFQATT, SNEGSKA (reference sequence). The CDR3 DNA reads TGCAGTGGCCAGAGGACAGATACGCAGTATTTT. Amino acid sequence: CSGQRTDTQYF.

This clonotype showed up many times. The chain combines TRBV29-1 with TRBJ2-2, with 7 nucleotides matching TRBD2. Germline CDR1 and CDR2: SQVTM and ANQGSEA. The CDR3 extends over 13 amino acids. Losses at the gene ends were 6 bases for V and 6 bases for J; bases not matched to a gene: 7. CDR3: CSVGTSEAGELFF. The CDR3 DNA reads as TGCAGCGTCGGAACTAGCGAGGCCGGGGAGCTGTTTTTT.

This clonotype was counted many times. The rearrangement links TRBV28 to TRBJ2-5; a possible D gene is TRBD2 (5 bases). Germline V lookup: CDR1 MDHEN, CDR2 SYDVKM. This CDR3 contains 15 residues. V was pared by 4 bases and J by 5 bases, with 17 bases between. CDR3 bases: TGTGCCAGCAGTTCCCCCTGGGGAGAGTCGGAGACCCAGTACTTC. This gives the protein CASSSPWGESETQYF.

CDR3 sequence: CASSIAIGPPYEQYF. The CDR3 DNA is TGTGCCAGCAGCATAGCCATAGGTCCACCGTACGAGCAGTACTTC. This sequence joins TRBV11-2 and TRBJ2-7; D is uncertain. V was shortened by 5 bases and J by 4 bases, with 18 bases between the two germline ends. The CDR3 sequence is 15 residues long. Germline-derived CDR1 and CDR2 are SGHAT and FQNNGV.

A word on this clonotype: A much larger clone differs from this one at a single base, so this may be a read error. J is TRBJ2-2 and V is TRBV6-2 or TRBV6-3; D could derive from TRBD1 or TRBD2 (7 bases each). The CDR3 totals 17 residues. Trimming stripped 6 bases from V and 7 bases from J, with 24 bases between. The germline V gene encodes CDR1 MNHEY and CDR2 SVGEGT. For the CDR3, the DNA is TGTGCCAGCAGCACGACCCCGGGACTATGGGACAGCGGGGAGCTGTTTTTT. Its translation: CASSTTPGLWDSGELFF.

V usage is TRBV27 and J usage is TRBJ2-1; D possibly uses TRBD1 or TRBD2 (6 bases each). V dropped 3 bases and J dropped 7 bases, with 22 bases sitting between them. Germline assignment: CDR1 MNHEY and CDR2 SMNVEV (reference sequence). This CDR3 has 17 amino acids. This CDR3 is CASSLENMPRGVNEQFF. CDR3 coding DNA: TGTGCCAGCAGTTTGGAGAATATGCCAAGGGGGGTTAATGAGCAGTTCTTC.

Many counts were recorded for this clonotype. This chain uses TRBV4-2 with TRBJ2-7; TRBD2 might be the D (6 bases). The germline gives CDR1 LGHNA, CDR2 YNFKEQ. This CDR3 has 16 amino acids. Trimming removed 4 bases at V and 2 bases at J, with 18 bases between. The CDR3 DNA follows: TGTGCCAGCAGCCGCCCGGAGGGCAGCCCTCCCTACGAGCAGTACTTC. As protein: CASSRPEGSPPYEQYF.

This clonotype has ten or more counts. The chain joins TRBV28 to TRBJ2-7; no reliable D call. The V gene's germline CDR1 is MDHEN and CDR2 SYDVKM. The CDR3 runs 14 residues. The V end lost 2 bases, the J end lost 3 bases, and 11 bases lay between the germline ends. In DNA, the CDR3 is TGTGCCAGCAGTTTAGGCCGGGCTAACTACGAGCAGTACTTC. Its protein is CASSLGRANYEQYF.

This clonotype was seen many times. The chain is built from TRBV20-1 and TRBJ2-4, with TRBD1 matching over 7 bases. V was clipped by 2 bases and J by 5 bases; unmatched bases: 3. This CDR3 spans 13 amino acids. CDR1 is DFQATT and CDR2 is SNEGSKA in the germline V gene (reference sequence). The CDR3 here is CSARRQGENIQYF. The CDR3 coding sequence is TGCAGTGCTAGAAGACAGGGAGAAAACATTCAGTACTTC.

This clonotype was picked up many times. The chain recombines TRBV5-4 with TRBJ2-3, with 8 bases matching TRBD2. The germline gives CDR1 SGHNT, CDR2 YYREEE (reference sequence). The CDR3 has 15 amino acids. After removal of 1 base from V and 6 bases from J, the junction contained 7 bases not matched to a gene. The CDR3 loop is CASSLKTVAGDTQYF. The DNA for the CDR3 is TGTGCCAGCAGCTTGAAGACGGTAGCGGGGGATACGCAGTATTTT. Drawing the rest from reference TRBV5-4 and TRBJ2-3, the complete variable domain is ETGVTQSPTHLIKTRGQQVTLRCSSQSGHNTVSWYQQALGQGPQFIFQYYREEENGRGNFPPRFSGLQFPNYSSELNVNALELDDSALYLCASSLKTVAGDTQYFGPGTRLTVL.